These T cell receptor beta chains were read from a single sample in a study of naive and memory T cell subsets. TCRdb reprocessed the UMI-ligation and nested PCR reads via MiXCR and lists one record per CDR3 protein. The sample includes more than 20,000 distinct CDR3 sequences, roughly 5.5% seen only once; the top ten take around 6.5%. Here the sequenced sample was skin, taken from a tuberculin skin test site. These receptors originate from an adult in good health. CDR3s include the opening cysteine and the closing phenylalanine or tryptophan. Each record gives: V gene, clone size, J gene, D gene, CDR3 protein, CDR3 DNA. D genes are given only for firm matches. A row's size may be missing; if present it is once, few, many or a size class.

V gene: TRBV7-3; clone size: many; J gene: TRBJ2-1; D gene: TRBD2; CDR3 protein: CASSLLLGGAEQFF; CDR3 DNA: TGTGCCAGCAGCTTATTACTCGGGGGGGCGGAGCAGTTCTTC
V gene: TRBV7-2; clone size: medium-sized; J gene: TRBJ2-7; D gene: .; CDR3 protein: CASSALPTSYEQYF; CDR3 DNA: TGTGCCAGCAGCGCCCTACCCACCTCCTACGAGCAGTACTTC
V gene: TRBV19; clone size: few; J gene: TRBJ1-5; D gene: TRBD1; CDR3 protein: CASADRDYSNQPQHF; CDR3 DNA: TGTGCCAGTGCCGACAGGGACTATAGCAATCAGCCCCAGCATTTT
V gene: TRBV7-2; clone size: many; J gene: TRBJ2-4; D gene: .; CDR3 protein: CASSLGGSSKNIQYF; CDR3 DNA: TGTGCCAGCAGCTTAGGGGGATCATCCAAAAACATTCAGTACTTC
V gene: TRBV7-7; clone size: few; J gene: TRBJ2-7; D gene: .; CDR3 protein: CASSQGPAYEQYF; CDR3 DNA: TGTGCTAGCAGCCAGGGCCCGGCCTACGAGCAGTACTTC
V gene: TRBV5-4; clone size: many; J gene: TRBJ2-4; D gene: TRBD2; CDR3 protein: CASSTGGAKNIQYF; CDR3 DNA: TGTGCCAGCAGCACGGGGGGTGCCAAAAACATTCAGTACTTC
V gene: TRBV6-6; clone size: many; J gene: TRBJ2-7; D gene: TRBD2; CDR3 protein: CASSGTSGREQYEQYF; CDR3 DNA: TGTGCCAGCAGTGGAACTAGCGGGAGGGAGCAATACGAGCAGTACTTC
V gene: TRBV4-3; clone size: few; J gene: TRBJ1-2; D gene: .; CDR3 protein: CASSQVLLGGTANYNYGYTF; CDR3 DNA: TGCGCCAGCAGCCAAGTGCTCCTCGGGGGTACCGCGAATTATAACTATGGCTACACCTTC
V gene: TRBV14; clone size: many; J gene: TRBJ2-3; D gene: TRBD1; CDR3 protein: CASSQDPAGGADTQYF; CDR3 DNA: TGTGCCAGCAGCCAAGATCCGGCAGGGGGAGCAGATACGCAGTATTTT
V gene: TRBV6-4; clone size: large; J gene: TRBJ2-2; D gene: .; CDR3 protein: CASRQGDGELFF; CDR3 DNA: TGTGCCAGCAGACAGGGCGACGGGGAGCTGTTTTTT
V gene: TRBV12-3/TRBV12-4; clone size: many; J gene: TRBJ2-7; D gene: TRBD1; CDR3 protein: CASSPQTTGHRYEQYF; CDR3 DNA: TGTGCCAGCAGTCCCCAAACGACAGGGCATCGGTACGAGCAGTACTTC
V gene: TRBV3-1; clone size: .; J gene: TRBJ1-1; D gene: TRBD1; CDR3 protein: CASTHGTGGSEAFF; CDR3 DNA: TGTGCCAGCACCCACGGGACAGGGGGCAGTGAAGCTTTCTTT
V gene: TRBV28; clone size: .; J gene: TRBJ1-1; D gene: .; CDR3 protein: CASSSIELGNTEAFF; CDR3 DNA: TGTGCCAGCAGTTCCATAGAGCTGGGGAACACTGAAGCTTTCTTT
V gene: TRBV20-1; clone size: many; J gene: TRBJ2-1; D gene: TRBD2; CDR3 protein: CSAPAGGHGEQFF; CDR3 DNA: TGCAGTGCCCCAGCGGGAGGCCACGGTGAGCAGTTCTTC
V gene: TRBV12-3/TRBV12-4; clone size: many; J gene: TRBJ2-7; D gene: TRBD2; CDR3 protein: CASSPGTREQYF; CDR3 DNA: TGTGCCAGCAGCCCCGGGACTAGAGAGCAGTACTTC
V gene: TRBV2; clone size: .; J gene: TRBJ2-7; D gene: TRBD1; CDR3 protein: CASTMTGASYEQYF; CDR3 DNA: TGTGCCAGCACTATGACAGGGGCGTCTTACGAGCAGTACTTC
V gene: TRBV15; clone size: many; J gene: TRBJ1-1; D gene: .; CDR3 protein: CATSRELRGNTEAFF; CDR3 DNA: TGTGCCACCAGCAGAGAGCTTCGGGGGAACACTGAAGCTTTCTTT
V gene: TRBV7-2; clone size: .; J gene: TRBJ2-1; D gene: TRBD1; CDR3 protein: CASSLRTGMYNEQFF; CDR3 DNA: TGTGCCAGCAGCTTACGGACAGGGATGTACAATGAGCAGTTCTTC
V gene: TRBV5-4; clone size: few; J gene: TRBJ2-1; D gene: .; CDR3 protein: CASSPEVRPLRVPEDEQFF; CDR3 DNA: TGTGCCAGCAGCCCGGAGGTCCGTCCTTTACGGGTGCCGGAGGATGAGCAGTTCTTC
V gene: TRBV2; clone size: many; J gene: TRBJ1-6; D gene: .; CDR3 protein: CASSESHTGSPLHF; CDR3 DNA: TGTGCCAGCAGTGAATCTCACACGGGTTCACCCCTCCACTTT
V gene: TRBV12-3/TRBV12-4; clone size: .; J gene: TRBJ1-5; D gene: .; CDR3 protein: CASSLLLDPNQPQHF; CDR3 DNA: TGTGCCAGCAGTTTGCTCCTCGACCCAAATCAGCCTCAGCATTTT
V gene: TRBV25-1; clone size: .; J gene: TRBJ1-6; D gene: .; CDR3 protein: CASGAGAYNSPLNF; CDR3 DNA: TGTGCCAGCGGGGCCGGGGCCTATAATTCACCCCTCAACTTT
V gene: TRBV4-2; clone size: many; J gene: TRBJ1-4; D gene: .; CDR3 protein: CASSPGEAGEKLFF; CDR3 DNA: TGTGCCAGCAGCCCCGGAGAGGCAGGGGAAAAACTGTTTTTT
V gene: TRBV7-8; clone size: medium-sized; J gene: TRBJ2-7; D gene: TRBD1; CDR3 protein: CASSYQGQTFEQYF; CDR3 DNA: TGTGCCAGCAGCTACCAGGGACAGACCTTTGAGCAGTACTTC
V gene: TRBV29-1; clone size: many; J gene: TRBJ2-7; D gene: .; CDR3 protein: CSVGGKGYEQYF; CDR3 DNA: TGCAGCGTGGGGGGCAAAGGATACGAGCAGTACTTC
V gene: TRBV14; clone size: many; J gene: TRBJ2-5; D gene: .; CDR3 protein: CASSQDLRAQETQYF; CDR3 DNA: TGTGCCAGCAGCCAAGATCTCCGGGCCCAAGAGACCCAGTACTTC
V gene: TRBV30; clone size: many; J gene: TRBJ2-1; D gene: TRBD2; CDR3 protein: CAWPGAGEEPNEQFF; CDR3 DNA: TGTGCCTGGCCTGGAGCGGGAGAAGAACCCAATGAGCAGTTCTTC
V gene: TRBV28; clone size: many; J gene: TRBJ2-7; D gene: TRBD1; CDR3 protein: CARKQGAIYEQYF; CDR3 DNA: TGTGCCAGAAAACAGGGGGCGATCTACGAGCAGTACTTC
V gene: TRBV2; clone size: few; J gene: TRBJ1-4; D gene: .; CDR3 protein: CASRRPDREKLFF; CDR3 DNA: TGTGCCAGCAGACGCCCGGACAGAGAAAAACTGTTTTTT
V gene: TRBV3-2; clone size: many; J gene: TRBJ2-7; D gene: .; CDR3 protein: CASSQVDGTLPNEQYF; CDR3 DNA: TGTGCCAGCAGCCAAGTCGACGGGACTCTACCCAACGAGCAGTACTTC
V gene: TRBV7-2; clone size: few; J gene: TRBJ2-5; D gene: TRBD1; CDR3 protein: CASSPQGAGETQYF; CDR3 DNA: TGTGCCAGCAGCCCACAGGGGGCGGGGGAGACCCAGTACTTC
V gene: TRBV27; clone size: many; J gene: TRBJ2-7; D gene: .; CDR3 protein: CASSLTINYEQYF; CDR3 DNA: TGTGCCAGCAGCTTGACGATTAACTACGAGCAGTACTTC
V gene: TRBV11-2; clone size: many; J gene: TRBJ2-7; D gene: .; CDR3 protein: CASSSVRDEQYF; CDR3 DNA: TGTGCCAGCAGCTCTGTCAGGGACGAGCAGTACTTC
V gene: TRBV4-3; clone size: many; J gene: TRBJ2-1; D gene: TRBD2; CDR3 protein: CASSQTGTSVDEQFF; CDR3 DNA: TGCGCCAGCAGCCAGACCGGGACTAGCGTAGATGAGCAGTTCTTC
V gene: TRBV28; clone size: many; J gene: TRBJ2-7; D gene: TRBD2; CDR3 protein: CASSPLVEASGGKQYF; CDR3 DNA: TGTGCCAGCAGCCCTTTGGTGGAGGCTAGCGGTGGGAAGCAGTACTTC
V gene: TRBV7-9; clone size: many; J gene: TRBJ1-2; D gene: .; CDR3 protein: CASSLESLLGYTF; CDR3 DNA: TGTGCCAGCAGCTTAGAATCTCTATTGGGCTACACCTTC
V gene: TRBV7-8; clone size: many; J gene: TRBJ2-7; D gene: .; CDR3 protein: CASSLVSYEQYF; CDR3 DNA: TGTGCCAGCAGCTTAGTGTCCTACGAGCAGTACTTC
V gene: TRBV7-3; clone size: .; J gene: TRBJ2-3; D gene: TRBD2; CDR3 protein: CASSSVAGGPIDTQYF; CDR3 DNA: TGTGCCAGCAGCTCCGTAGCGGGAGGGCCGATAGATACGCAGTATTTT
V gene: TRBV10-3; clone size: many; J gene: TRBJ2-5; D gene: .; CDR3 protein: CAISEKGETQYF; CDR3 DNA: TGTGCCATCAGTGAGAAGGGGGAGACCCAGTACTTC
V gene: TRBV6-6; clone size: many; J gene: TRBJ1-1; D gene: .; CDR3 protein: CASNRGTIGNTEAFF; CDR3 DNA: TGTGCCAGCAATCGGGGCACCATCGGGAACACTGAAGCTTTCTTT
V gene: TRBV7-6; clone size: many; J gene: TRBJ2-7; D gene: .; CDR3 protein: CASSLGRLADEQYF; CDR3 DNA: TGTGCCAGCAGCTTAGGGAGGTTAGCGGACGAGCAGTACTTC
V gene: TRBV6-6; clone size: few; J gene: TRBJ2-5; D gene: TRBD1; CDR3 protein: CASSYPPRTGVETQYF; CDR3 DNA: TGTGCCAGCAGTTACCCACCCCGGACAGGCGTAGAGACCCAGTACTTC
V gene: TRBV7-9; clone size: many; J gene: TRBJ2-1; D gene: TRBD2; CDR3 protein: CASIAGGPYNEQFF; CDR3 DNA: TGTGCAAGCATAGCGGGAGGGCCGTACAATGAGCAGTTCTTC
V gene: TRBV6-1; clone size: .; J gene: TRBJ1-1; D gene: TRBD1; CDR3 protein: CASSARTGTSEAFF; CDR3 DNA: TGTGCCAGCAGTGCCCGGACAGGGACGAGTGAAGCTTTCTTT
V gene: TRBV29-1; clone size: few; J gene: TRBJ1-2; D gene: .; CDR3 protein: CSVGQGQTYGYTF; CDR3 DNA: TGCAGCGTTGGGCAGGGCCAGACATATGGCTACACCTTC
V gene: TRBV14; clone size: .; J gene: TRBJ1-1; D gene: .; CDR3 protein: CASSRPLNTEAFF; CDR3 DNA: TGTGCCAGCAGCCGGCCCCTGAACACTGAAGCTTTCTTT
V gene: TRBV3-1; clone size: .; J gene: TRBJ1-5; D gene: .; CDR3 protein: CASSQGISQPQHF; CDR3 DNA: TGTGCCAGCAGCCAAGGGATCTCTCAGCCCCAGCATTTT
V gene: TRBV12-3/TRBV12-4; clone size: many; J gene: TRBJ2-2; D gene: .; CDR3 protein: CASSRLGSGGGELFF; CDR3 DNA: TGTGCCAGCAGTCGACTAGGTTCCGGCGGCGGGGAGCTGTTTTTT
V gene: TRBV28; clone size: .; J gene: TRBJ1-2; D gene: .; CDR3 protein: CASRGLHPLYGYTF; CDR3 DNA: TGTGCCAGCAGGGGACTACATCCCCTCTATGGCTACACCTTC